This T cell receptor (beta chain) was retrieved from a study of shared clonotypes between healthy human individuals. In germline, CDR1 is KGHSH, CDR2 LQKENI. V lost 5 bases, J lost 6 bases, and 14 bases lay in between. This CDR3 has 14 residues. TCRdb's copy holds only in-frame clones and misses some; the assay was immunoSEQ multiplex PCR. The sample shows some 1.4 million clones, around 95% of them seen only once. The chain has TRBV18 and TRBJ1-5; unclear D gene. The sequence derives from a man aged 25 to 40 in good health. Input material: naive CD4+ T cells sorted from blood. Subset in this sample: CD45RA+ positively selected. CDR3 region: CASSSLGLGQPQHF. The CDR3 region has the DNA TGTGCCAGCTCATCACTCGGGCTGGGTCAGCCCCAGCATTTT.